These 15 T cell receptor beta chains came from one sample sequenced in a study of T cells in Graves' hyperthyroidism and ophthalmopathy (dated by TCRdb to about 2019). Receptors were amplified or captured by multiplex PCR. The run used an Illumina HiSeq 2000. TCR beta CDR3 regions were amplified from RNA transcripts. The first round of RT-PCR for the TCR CDR3 was performed with the HTBI primer set and the Qiagen OneStep RT-PCR kit. In TCRdb, the public reads were trimmed at Q25 with fastp and aligned with MiXCR, with productive beta chains retained. Each entry merges the rows of one CDR3 protein and shows their most common DNA and genes. The sample profile shows hundreds of thousands of distinct CDR3 sequences; under 25% of them were found once. The ten largest clones capture more than 30% of the sample. Sample: blood. These receptors were obtained from a man in his thirties or forties with Graves' ophthalmopathy.

A few counts support this clonotype. Sequence at one end of the junction differs from germline and may be a read error. V is TRBV28 and J is TRBJ1-2; 11 nucleotides align to TRBD1. There are 17 residues in the CDR3. Germline CDR1 MDHEN, CDR2 SYDVKM. The DNA of the CDR3 is TGTGCCTGCAGTCCATGGACAGGGGGCGGTTTTAACTATGGCTACACCTTC. Translation: CACSPWTGGGFNYGYTF.

This clonotype has only a few counts. The J gene is TRBJ1-2, the V gene TRBV6-1, with a weak D call TRBD1 (5 bases). Trimming shortened V by 3 bases and J by 8 bases, and 10 bases separated the two germline ends. The CDR3 sequence is 12 residues long. The germline V gene encodes CDR1 MNHNS and CDR2 SASEGT. The CDR3 DNA is TGTGCCAGCAGTGAGGGGGTTATGGGCTACACCTTC. This codes for CASSEGVMGYTF.

The chain combines TRBV28 with TRBJ1-5, with D unresolved. The CDR3 is 12 amino acids. Germline V gene sequence: CDR1 MDHEN, CDR2 SYDVKM. The V and J ends lost 2 bases and 9 bases respectively, with 8 bases between them. The CDR3 DNA follows: TGTGCCAGCAGTTTAGACGTCCGGCCCCAGCATTTT. It specifies CASSLDVRPQHF.

The chain couples TRBV7-9 to TRBJ2-7, with D perhaps matching TRBD1 (6 bases). This CDR3 has 14 amino acids. Trimming stripped 3 bases from V and 2 bases from J, with 11 bases between. Germline loops: CDR1 SEHNR, CDR2 FQNEAQ (reference sequence). The CDR3 reads CASSLEDRPYEQYF. The CDR3 nucleotides read TGTGCCAGCAGCTTGGAGGACAGACCCTACGAGCAGTACTTC.

The gene calls are TRBV6-5 and TRBJ1-6, with D possibly matching TRBD1 (5 bases). CDR3 length: 16 amino acids. The ends were cut back, 0 bases at V and 9 bases at J, with 15 bases in the middle. Germline assignment: CDR1 MNHEY and CDR2 SVGAGI. The CDR3 nucleotides read TGTGCCAGCAGTTACTCATATGAGGGGATGGGTTCACCCCTCCACTTT. Protein sequence: CASSYSYEGMGSPLHF.

The V gene is TRBV6-2 or TRBV6-3, the J gene TRBJ2-1; D gene unclear. Trimming removed 8 bases from V and 9 bases from J, with 11 bases in between. This CDR3 spans 11 amino acids. The V gene's germline CDR1 is MNHEY and CDR2 SVGEGT. CDR3 sequence (DNA): TGTGCCAGCTTTGATAAGGGTGAGCAGTTCTTC. This sequence encodes CASFDKGEQFF.

This chain joins TRBV18 and TRBJ2-2; the D gene is possibly TRBD2 (6 bases). This CDR3 has 17 amino acids. Germline CDR1 is KGHSH and CDR2 is LQKENI. V shed 1 base and J shed 2 bases, with 14 bases lying between them. CDR3 in amino acids: CASSPQTRPLNTGELFF. The CDR3 coding sequence is TGTGCCAGCTCACCACAGACTAGGCCTCTTAACACCGGGGAGCTGTTTTTT.

This clonotype has at least ten counts. This chain links TRBV6-6 with TRBJ1-2, with a possible D match to TRBD1 (5 bases). The V gene lost 0 bases and the J gene lost 5 bases, with 7 bases spanning the gap. This CDR3 is 13 amino acids long. Germline CDR1 reads MNHNY; CDR2 reads SVGAGI (reference sequence). CDR3: CASSYSGEYGYTF. The DNA of the CDR3 is TGTGCCAGCAGTTACTCAGGGGAATATGGCTACACCTTC.

This clonotype appeared a few times. V and J are TRBV11-2 and TRBJ2-5; possibly TRBD1 or TRBD2 for D (5 bases each). CDR1 and CDR2 from the germline V gene are SGHAT and FQNNGV. The CDR3 extends over 15 amino acids. Trimming cost V 1 base and J 2 bases, with 11 bases left between them. The CDR3 loop reads CASSLVGTPQETQYF. Here the CDR3 DNA reads TGTGCCAGCAGCTTAGTCGGGACGCCGCAAGAGACCCAGTACTTC.

This chain connects TRBV20-1 to TRBJ2-7; no reliable D call. Germline V gene data show CDR1 as DFQATT and CDR2 as SNEGSKA (reference sequence). With 0 bases removed from V and 2 bases from J, the gap between germline ends came to 17 bases. The CDR3 consists of 16 residues. The CDR3 loop is CSARDPNSELTYEQYF. CDR3 DNA: TGCAGTGCTAGAGACCCCAACTCGGAACTAACCTACGAGCAGTACTTC.

This chain connects TRBV19 to TRBJ2-2; tentative D call: TRBD2 (6 bases). Germline CDR1 reads LNHDA; CDR2 reads SQIVND (reference sequence). The V gene lost 4 bases and the J gene lost 1 base, with 10 bases spanning the gap. The CDR3 has 15 residues. CDR3 bases: TGTGCCAGTAGTACGGGGGACTTGAACACCGGGGAGCTGTTTTTT. It specifies CASSTGDLNTGELFF.

The rearrangement links TRBV20-1 to TRBJ1-6; 7 bases line up with TRBD1. This CDR3 spans 15 amino acids. The V gene end was trimmed by 0 bases and the J gene end by 5 bases; junction bases not matched to a gene: 4. Germline CDR1 and CDR2: DFQATT and SNEGSKA (reference sequence). This CDR3 reads CSAREGGGNNSPLHF. CDR3 DNA sequence: TGCAGTGCTAGAGAGGGAGGGGGCAATAATTCACCCCTCCACTTT.

The V gene is TRBV28, the J gene TRBJ2-3; TRBD1 agrees at 10 bases. This CDR3 is 15 amino acids long. CDR1 and CDR2 (germline): MDHEN, SYDVKM. V trimming: 6 bases; J trimming: 7 bases; junction bases outside the gene matches: 10. DNA for the CDR3: TGTGCCAGCAGCGGAGGGGGACAGGGGTACCATACGCAGTATTTT. Its translation is CASSGGGQGYHTQYF.

A single count supports this clonotype. The gene calls are TRBV3-1 and TRBJ2-1; 10 positions match TRBD2. CDR3 length: 17 amino acids. Germline assignment: CDR1 LGHDT and CDR2 YNNKEL (reference sequence). Trimming cost V 0 bases and J 7 bases; bases outside gene matches: 9. The DNA for the CDR3 is TGTGCCAGCAGCCAAGATGAAGGGCTAGCGGGAGTTAATGAGCAGTTCTTC. Protein: CASSQDEGLAGVNEQFF.

This clonotype has just a few counts. This rearrangement joins TRBV11-3 to TRBJ2-3; 9 nucleotides align to TRBD1. The CDR3 is 21 residues long. CDR1 SGHNT and CDR2 YENEEA come from the germline V gene. The V segment lost 1 base and the J segment 2 bases; nucleotides outside the gene matches: 19. CDR3 in DNA: TGTGCCAGCAGCTTAGTCCCGGACAGGGGTCGACTACCAAACCTCACAGATACGCAGTATTTT. This sequence encodes CASSLVPDRGRLPNLTDTQYF.